This TCR beta chain was observed in a study of blood T cell repertoires in COVID-19. Study as a whole: Samples came from the United States, Italy and Spain, spanning acute and convalescent COVID-19. The cDNA or gDNA used as material had been derived from T cells, B-cell-depleted T cells, or PBMCs.

Authors' analysis steps: Estimated nucleated cell counts came from reference gene primer amplification. Assay used: immunoSEQ multiplex PCR; TCRdb lists only in-frame clones, some missing. V, J and clone size were drawn from that table, and D and trimming were deduced from the DNA. The sample has around 200,000 clones; about 80% are singletons. This sequence was found in a human donor with acute or convalescent COVID-19. The donor label of this sample is uncertain. Sequencing was performed on peripheral blood.

The CDR3 DNA follows: TGTGCCAGCAGTGGGCCAGGGAATGGCAATCAGCCCCAGCATTTT. Residues: CASSGPGNGNQPQHF. This sequence joins TRBV28 and TRBJ1-5; a possible D gene is TRBD1 (5 bases). The ends were cut back, 5 bases at V and 2 bases at J, with 13 bases in the middle. CDR1 is MDHEN and CDR2 is SYDVKM in the germline V gene. CDR3 length: 15 amino acids.